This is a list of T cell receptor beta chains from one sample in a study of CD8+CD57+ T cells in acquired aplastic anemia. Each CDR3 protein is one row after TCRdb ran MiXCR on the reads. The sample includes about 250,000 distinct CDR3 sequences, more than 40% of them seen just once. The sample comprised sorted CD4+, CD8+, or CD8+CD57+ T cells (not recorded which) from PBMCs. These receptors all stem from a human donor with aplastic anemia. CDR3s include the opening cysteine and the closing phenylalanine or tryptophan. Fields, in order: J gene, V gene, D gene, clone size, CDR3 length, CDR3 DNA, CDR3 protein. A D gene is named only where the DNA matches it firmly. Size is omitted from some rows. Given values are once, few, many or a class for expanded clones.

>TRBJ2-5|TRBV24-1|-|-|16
TGTGCCACCAGTGATCCCCGGGACCTGCTTTTGGAGACCCAGTACTTC
CATSDPRDLLLETQYF
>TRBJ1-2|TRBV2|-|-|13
TGTGCCAGCAGCCCGGGGGCTGACTATGGCTACACCTTC
CASSPGADYGYTF
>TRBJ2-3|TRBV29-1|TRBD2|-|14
TGCAGCTCAGCGGGGGGGCCTAGCACAGATACGCAGTATTTT
CSSAGGPSTDTQYF
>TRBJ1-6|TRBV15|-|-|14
TGTGCCACCAGCAGAGATGACCACGGGCCACCCCTCCACTTT
CATSRDDHGPPLHF
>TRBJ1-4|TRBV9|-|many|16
TGTGCCAGCAGCGTAGGGGACGGGACAACTAATGAAAAACTGTTTTTT
CASSVGDGTTNEKLFF
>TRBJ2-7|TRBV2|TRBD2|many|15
TGTGCCAGCATCGTACTAGCGGGCGCGACCTACGAGCAGTACTTC
CASIVLAGATYEQYF
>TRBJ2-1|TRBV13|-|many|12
TGTGCCAGCAGCTTAGGGGCGGATGAGCAGTTCTTC
CASSLGADEQFF
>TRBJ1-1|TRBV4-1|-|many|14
TGCGCCAGCAGCGCGGGGGGCGAGAACACTGAAGCTTTCTTT
CASSAGGENTEAFF
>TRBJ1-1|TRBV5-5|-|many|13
TGTGCCAGCAACCTCCGGATGAACACTGAAGCTTTCTTT
CASNLRMNTEAFF
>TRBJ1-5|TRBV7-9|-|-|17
TGTGCCAGCAGCTCCTCGGGGGGGAGGAATAGCAATCAGCCCCAGCATTTT
CASSSSGGRNSNQPQHF
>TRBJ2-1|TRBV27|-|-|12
TGTGCCAGCGGGGGCCCCTTGAATGAGCAGTTCTTC
CASGGPLNEQFF
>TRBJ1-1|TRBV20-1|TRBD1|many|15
TGCAGTGCTAGAGATCCGGGACAGGTGAACACTGAAGCTTTCTTT
CSARDPGQVNTEAFF
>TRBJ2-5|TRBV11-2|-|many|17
TGTGCCAGCAGCCCTTGGGGGGGCGGGAGAGGAGGAGAGACCCAGTACTTC
CASSPWGGGRGGETQYF
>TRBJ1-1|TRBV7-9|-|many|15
TGTGCCAGCAGCTTCCTTAGAGCCTCGAACACTGAAGCTTTCTTT
CASSFLRASNTEAFF
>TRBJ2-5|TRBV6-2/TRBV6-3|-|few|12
TGTGCCAGCAGTCCAGGGTGGGGGACCCAGTACTTC
CASSPGWGTQYF
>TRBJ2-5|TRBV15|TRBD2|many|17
TGTGCCACCAGCCCCGGGGCTAGCGGGGTGATACAAGAGACCCAGTACTTC
CATSPGASGVIQETQYF
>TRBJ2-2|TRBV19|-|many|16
TGTGCCAGTAGTACAAAAGCAGGGTTGGGCACCGGGGAGCTGTTTTTT
CASSTKAGLGTGELFF
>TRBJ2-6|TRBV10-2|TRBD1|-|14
TGCGCCAGCATCGGACAGGAGAGGGCCAACGTCCTGACTTTC
CASIGQERANVLTF
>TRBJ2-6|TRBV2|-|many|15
TGTGCCAGCAGTGAAGGTTCCACCGGGGCCAACGTCCTGACTTTC
CASSEGSTGANVLTF
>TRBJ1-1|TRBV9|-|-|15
TGTGCCAGCAGCGTATCCCCGACAGGGAACACTGAAGCTTTCTTT
CASSVSPTGNTEAFF
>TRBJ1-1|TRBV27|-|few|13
TGTGCCAGCAGTGAGGTTGGGAACACTGAAGCTTTCTTT
CASSEVGNTEAFF
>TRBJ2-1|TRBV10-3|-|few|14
TGTGCCAGCAGTTACAGGGACTCCTACAATGAGCAGTTCTTC
CASSYRDSYNEQFF
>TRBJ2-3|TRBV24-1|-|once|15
TGTGCCACCAGTGATTTATGGCAGGGGCCAGATACGCAGTATTTT
CATSDLWQGPDTQYF
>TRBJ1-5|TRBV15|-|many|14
TGTGCCACCAGCAGAGATCGGGGCAATCAGCCCCAGCATTTT
CATSRDRGNQPQHF
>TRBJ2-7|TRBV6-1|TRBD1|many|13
TGTGCCAGCCCGGGACAGACCTCCTACGAGCAGTACTTC
CASPGQTSYEQYF
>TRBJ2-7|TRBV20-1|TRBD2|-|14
TGCAGTGCGAGTGGACTAGCGGGATCCTACGAGCAGTACTTC
CSASGLAGSYEQYF
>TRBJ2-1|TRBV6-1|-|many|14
TGTGCCAGCAGTCTCGGCAAGTACTACAATGAGCAGTTCTTC
CASSLGKYYNEQFF
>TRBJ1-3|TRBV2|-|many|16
TGTGCCAGCAGTGAATGGTACAGCTACTCTGGAAACACCATATATTTT
CASSEWYSYSGNTIYF
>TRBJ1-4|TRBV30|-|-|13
TGTGCCTGGACGTGGGGGGCTAATGAAAAACTGTTTTTT
CAWTWGANEKLFF
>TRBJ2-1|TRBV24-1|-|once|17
TGTGCCACCAGTGACGCCGGCGGCTCGAGCTCCTACAATGAGCAGTTCTTC
CATSDAGGSSSYNEQFF
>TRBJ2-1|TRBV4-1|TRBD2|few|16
TGCGCCAGCAGCCAGGCCCGACTAGCGGGAGTCGGTGAGCAGTTCTTC
CASSQARLAGVGEQFF
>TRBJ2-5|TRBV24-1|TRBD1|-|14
TGTGCCACCAGTGCGACAGGGGGCCAAGAGACCCAGTACTTC
CATSATGGQETQYF
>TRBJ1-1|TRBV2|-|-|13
TGTGCCAGCAGGGGCGGCGACCTCGAGGTAGCTTTCTTT
CASRGGDLEVAFF
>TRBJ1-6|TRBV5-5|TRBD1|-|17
TGTGCCAGCAGTTTGGGGACAGGGATCTCCTATAATTCACCCCTCCACTTT
CASSLGTGISYNSPLHF
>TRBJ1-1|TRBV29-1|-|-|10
TGCAGCGTTATGAACACTGAAGCTTTCTTT
CSVMNTEAFF
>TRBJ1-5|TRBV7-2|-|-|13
TGTGCCAGCAGCTTAGGTCTGGCTCAGCCCCAGCATTTT
CASSLGLAQPQHF
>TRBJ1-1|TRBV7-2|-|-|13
TGTGCCAGCAGCTTAGCGCGGACAACTGAAGCTTTCTTT
CASSLARTTEAFF
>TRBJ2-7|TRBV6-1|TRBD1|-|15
TGTGCCAGCAGTGTGTACAGGGGGGTGGGCTACGAGCAGTACTTC
CASSVYRGVGYEQYF
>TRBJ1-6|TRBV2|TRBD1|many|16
TGTGCCAGCAGTGAGGCGGGACAGAATAATAATTCACCCCTCCACTTT
CASSEAGQNNNSPLHF
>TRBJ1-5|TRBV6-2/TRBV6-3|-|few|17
TGTGCCAGCAGTTACAGGGATTATTCCCTAAGCAATCAGCCCCAGCATTTT
CASSYRDYSLSNQPQHF
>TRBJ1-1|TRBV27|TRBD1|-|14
TGTGCCAGCAGGCTAACAGGGGGCGTCACTGAAGCTTTCTTT
CASRLTGGVTEAFF
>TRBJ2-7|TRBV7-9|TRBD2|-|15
TGTGCCAGCAGCCTCCATGGTAGCGGGAGGCGCGAGCAGTACTTC
CASSLHGSGRREQYF
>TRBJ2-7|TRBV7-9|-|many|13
TGTGCCAGCAGCTTAACGGGGAACTACGAGCAGTACTTC
CASSLTGNYEQYF
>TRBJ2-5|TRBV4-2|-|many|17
TGTGCCAGCAGCCAAGAACACAGGGAAATATCACAAGAGACCCAGTACTTC
CASSQEHREISQETQYF
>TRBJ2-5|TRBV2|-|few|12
TGTGCCAGCAGTGGCAACGAAGAGACCCAGTACTTC
CASSGNEETQYF